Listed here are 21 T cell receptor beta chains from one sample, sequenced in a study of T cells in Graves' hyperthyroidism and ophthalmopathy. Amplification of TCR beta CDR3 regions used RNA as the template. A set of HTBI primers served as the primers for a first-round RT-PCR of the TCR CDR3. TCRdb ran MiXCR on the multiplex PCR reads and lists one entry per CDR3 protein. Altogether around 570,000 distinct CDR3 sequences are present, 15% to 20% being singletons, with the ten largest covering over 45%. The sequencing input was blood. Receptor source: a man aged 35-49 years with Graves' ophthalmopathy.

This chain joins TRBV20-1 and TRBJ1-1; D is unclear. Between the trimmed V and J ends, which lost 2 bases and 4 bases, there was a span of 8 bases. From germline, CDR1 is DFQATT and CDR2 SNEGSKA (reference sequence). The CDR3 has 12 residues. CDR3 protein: CSARPRGTEAFF. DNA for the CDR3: TGCAGTGCTAGACCTCGCGGCACTGAAGCTTTCTTT.

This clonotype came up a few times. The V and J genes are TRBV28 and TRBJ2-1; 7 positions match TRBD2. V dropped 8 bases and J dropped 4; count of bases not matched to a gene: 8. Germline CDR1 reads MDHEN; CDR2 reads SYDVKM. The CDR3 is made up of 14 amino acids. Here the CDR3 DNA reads TGTGCCAGCTTAGTAGCGGGTTCTTACAATGAGCAGTTCTTC. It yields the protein CASLVAGSYNEQFF.

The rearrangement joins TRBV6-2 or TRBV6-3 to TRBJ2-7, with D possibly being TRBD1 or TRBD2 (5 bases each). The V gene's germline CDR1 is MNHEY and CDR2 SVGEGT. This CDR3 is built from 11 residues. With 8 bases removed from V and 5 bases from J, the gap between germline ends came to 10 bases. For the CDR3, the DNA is TGTGCCAGCCTCACGGGGCACGAGCAGTACTTC. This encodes CASLTGHEQYF.

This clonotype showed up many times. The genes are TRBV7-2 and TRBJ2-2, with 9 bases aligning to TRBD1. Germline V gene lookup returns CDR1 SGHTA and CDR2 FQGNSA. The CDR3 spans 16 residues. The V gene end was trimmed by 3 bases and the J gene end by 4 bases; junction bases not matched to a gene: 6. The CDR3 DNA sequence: TGTGCCAGCAGCTTTCCCGGGACAGGGTTCACCGGGGAGCTGTTTTTT. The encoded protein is CASSFPGTGFTGELFF.

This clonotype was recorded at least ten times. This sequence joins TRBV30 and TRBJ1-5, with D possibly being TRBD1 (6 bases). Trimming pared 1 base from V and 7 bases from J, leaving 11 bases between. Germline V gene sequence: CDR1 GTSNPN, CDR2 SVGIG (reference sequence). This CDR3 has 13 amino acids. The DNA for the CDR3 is TGTGCCTGGAGTGAGGACAGAAACCAGCCCCAGCATTTT. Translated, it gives CAWSEDRNQPQHF.

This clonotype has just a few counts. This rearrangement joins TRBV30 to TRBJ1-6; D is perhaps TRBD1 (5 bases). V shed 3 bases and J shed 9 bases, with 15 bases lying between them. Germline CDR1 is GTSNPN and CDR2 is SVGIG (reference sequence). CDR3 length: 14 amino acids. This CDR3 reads CAWRGDIAGSPLHF. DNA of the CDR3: TGTGCCTGGAGGGGGGATATCGCTGGTTCACCCCTCCACTTT.

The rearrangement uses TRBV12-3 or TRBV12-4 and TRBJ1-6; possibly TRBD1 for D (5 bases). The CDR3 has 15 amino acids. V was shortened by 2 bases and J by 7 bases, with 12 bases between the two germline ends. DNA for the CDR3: TGTGCCAGCAGTTTAACCAGGGTTGCAAATTCACCCCTCCACTTT. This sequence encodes CASSLTRVANSPLHF.

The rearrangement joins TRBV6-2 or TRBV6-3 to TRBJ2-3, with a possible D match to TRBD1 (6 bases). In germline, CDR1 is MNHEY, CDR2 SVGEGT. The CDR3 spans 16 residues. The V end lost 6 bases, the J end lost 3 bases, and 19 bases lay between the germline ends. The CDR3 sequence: CASSHGAGDITDTQYF. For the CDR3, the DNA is TGTGCCAGCAGCCATGGGGCAGGGGATATAACAGATACGCAGTATTTT.

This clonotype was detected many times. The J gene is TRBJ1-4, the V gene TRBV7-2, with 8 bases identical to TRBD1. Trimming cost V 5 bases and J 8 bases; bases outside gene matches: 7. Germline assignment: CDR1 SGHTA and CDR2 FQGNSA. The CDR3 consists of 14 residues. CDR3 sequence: CASSRRTGNEKLFF. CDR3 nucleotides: TGTGCCAGCAGCCGAAGGACAGGGAACGAAAAACTGTTTTTT.

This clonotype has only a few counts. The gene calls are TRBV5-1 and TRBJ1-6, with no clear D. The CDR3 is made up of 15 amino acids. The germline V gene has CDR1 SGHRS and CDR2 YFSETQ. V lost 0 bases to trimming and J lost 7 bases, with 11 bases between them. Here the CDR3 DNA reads TGCGCCAGCAGCTTGGACACGGATTGGAATTCACCCCTCCACTTT. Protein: CASSLDTDWNSPLHF.

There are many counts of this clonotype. The CDR3 loop reads CASSPETGGNEQYF. CDR3 sequence (DNA): TGTGCCAGCTCACCTGAGACAGGGGGCAACGAGCAGTACTTC. This chain connects TRBV18 to TRBJ2-7; the match to TRBD1 covers 10 bases. CDR3 length equals 14 residues. Trimming at V came to 3 bases and at J to 5 bases, leaving 4 bases not matched to a gene. Per germline, CDR1 KGHSH and CDR2 LQKENI.

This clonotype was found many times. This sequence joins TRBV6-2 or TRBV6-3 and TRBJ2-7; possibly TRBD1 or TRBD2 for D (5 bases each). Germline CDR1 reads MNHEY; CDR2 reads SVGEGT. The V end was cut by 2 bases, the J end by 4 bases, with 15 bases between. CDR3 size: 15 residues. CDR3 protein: CASSYHRDARYEQYF. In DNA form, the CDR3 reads TGTGCCAGCAGTTACCATAGGGACGCCCGTTACGAGCAGTACTTC.

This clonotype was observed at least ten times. The CDR3 DNA reads TGTGCCAGCAACCCAGGGGCGAGAACCGGGGAGCTGTTTTTT. The encoded protein is CASNPGARTGELFF. The V and J genes are TRBV12-3 or TRBV12-4 and TRBJ2-2; a possible D gene is TRBD1 (6 bases). V was trimmed by 7 bases and J by 5 bases, leaving 14 bases between them. The CDR3 sequence is 14 residues long.

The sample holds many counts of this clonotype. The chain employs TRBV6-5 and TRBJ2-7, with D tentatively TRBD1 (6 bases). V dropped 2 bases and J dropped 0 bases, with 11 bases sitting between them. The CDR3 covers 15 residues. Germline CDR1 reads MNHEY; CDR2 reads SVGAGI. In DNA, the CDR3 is TGTGCCAGCAGTTACGTACAGGGTTCCTCCTACGAGCAGTACTTC. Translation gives CASSYVQGSSYEQYF.

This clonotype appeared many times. CDR3 in amino acids: CASSLAGTSGRASYNEQFF. CDR3 sequence (DNA): TGCGCCAGCAGCTTGGCCGGGACTAGCGGCCGTGCTTCCTACAATGAGCAGTTCTTC. V is TRBV5-1 and J is TRBJ2-1; the match to TRBD2 covers 11 bases. From germline, CDR1 is SGHRS and CDR2 YFSETQ. With V trimmed by 0 bases and J by 1 base, 9 bases remained unmatched. The CDR3 is 19 residues long.

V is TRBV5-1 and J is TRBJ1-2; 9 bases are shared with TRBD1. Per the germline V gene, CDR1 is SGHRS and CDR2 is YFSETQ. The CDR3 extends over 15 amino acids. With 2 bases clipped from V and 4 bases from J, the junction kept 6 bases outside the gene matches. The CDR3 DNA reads TGCGCCAGCAGCTTCGGACAGGGGTCGTTCTATGGCTACACCTTC. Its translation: CASSFGQGSFYGYTF.

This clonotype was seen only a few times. Written as DNA, the CDR3 is TGTGCCTGGAAGATGGTCGGTAATTATAATTCACCCCTCCACTTT. Its protein is CAWKMVGNYNSPLHF. The chain has TRBV30 and TRBJ1-6; D uncertain. Trimming shortened V by 4 bases and J by 4 bases, and 14 bases separated the two germline ends. This CDR3 region has 15 residues. CDR1 is GTSNPN, CDR2 SVGIG, per germline (reference sequence).

The CDR3: CAISEETNYGYTF. The CDR3 DNA sequence: TGTGCCATCAGTGAGGAGACAAACTATGGCTACACCTTC. This rearrangement joins TRBV10-3 to TRBJ1-2; D remains ambiguous. V shed 2 bases and J shed 2 bases, with 6 bases lying between them. The CDR3 totals 13 residues. Looked up from germline, CDR1 is ENHRY and CDR2 is SYGVKD.

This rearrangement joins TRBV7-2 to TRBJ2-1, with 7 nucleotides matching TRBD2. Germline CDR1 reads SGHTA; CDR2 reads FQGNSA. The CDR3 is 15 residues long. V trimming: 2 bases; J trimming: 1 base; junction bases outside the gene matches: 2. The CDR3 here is CASSLWRGSYNEQFF. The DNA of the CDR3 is TGTGCCAGCAGCTTATGGCGGGGGTCCTACAATGAGCAGTTCTTC.

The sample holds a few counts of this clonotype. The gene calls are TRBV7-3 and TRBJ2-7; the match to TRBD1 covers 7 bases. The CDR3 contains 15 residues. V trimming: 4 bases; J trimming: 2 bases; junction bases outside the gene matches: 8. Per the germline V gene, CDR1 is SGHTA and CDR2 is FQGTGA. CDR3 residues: CASSSFTGAPYEQYF. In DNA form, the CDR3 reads TGTGCCAGCAGCTCATTTACAGGGGCCCCCTACGAGCAGTACTTC. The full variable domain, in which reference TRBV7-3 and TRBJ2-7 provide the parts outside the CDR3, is GAGVSQTPSNKVTEKGKYVELRCDPISGHTALYWYRQSLGQGPEFLIYFQGTGAADDSGLPNDRFFAVRPEGSVSTLKIQRTERGDSAVYLCASSSFTGAPYEQYFGPGTRLTVT.

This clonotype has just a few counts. This CDR3 is CASSSNAGLATGELFF. The CDR3 DNA follows: TGTGCCAGCAGTTCAAACGCGGGGTTAGCCACCGGGGAGCTGTTTTTT. The gene calls are TRBV27 and TRBJ2-2; tentatively, D is TRBD2 (6 bases). Trimming shortened V by 4 bases and J by 4 bases, and 16 bases separated the two germline ends. In germline, CDR1 is MNHEY, CDR2 SMNVEV (reference sequence). The CDR3 extends over 16 amino acids.